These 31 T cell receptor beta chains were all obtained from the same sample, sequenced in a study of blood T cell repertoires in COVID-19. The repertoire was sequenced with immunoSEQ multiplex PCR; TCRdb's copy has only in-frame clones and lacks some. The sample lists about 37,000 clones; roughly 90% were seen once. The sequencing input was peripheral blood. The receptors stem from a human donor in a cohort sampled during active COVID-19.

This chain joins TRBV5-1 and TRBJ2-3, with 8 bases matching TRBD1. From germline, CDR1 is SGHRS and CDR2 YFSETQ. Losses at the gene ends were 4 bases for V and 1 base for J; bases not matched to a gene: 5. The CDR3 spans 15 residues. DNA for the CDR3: TGCGCCAGCAGCGCAGGACAGGGAGGCACAGATACGCAGTATTTT. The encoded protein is CASSAGQGGTDTQYF. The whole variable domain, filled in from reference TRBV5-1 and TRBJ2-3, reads KAGVTQTPRYLIKTRGQQVTLSCSPISGHRSVSWYQQTPGQGLQFLFEYFSETQRNKGNFPGRFSGRQFSNSRSEMNVSTLELGDSALYLCASSAGQGGTDTQYFGPGTRLTVL.

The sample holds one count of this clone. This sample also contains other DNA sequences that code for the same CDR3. The CDR3 loop reads CASSPDRDNQPQHF. The CDR3 nucleotides read TGTGCCAGCAGCCCCGACAGGGACAATCAGCCCCAGCATTTT. The V gene is TRBV2, the J gene TRBJ1-5, with 7 bases matching TRBD1. CDR1 SNHLY and CDR2 FYNNEI come from the germline V gene. V gave up 6 bases and J gave up 3 bases; unmatched junction bases: 5. The CDR3 spans 14 residues.

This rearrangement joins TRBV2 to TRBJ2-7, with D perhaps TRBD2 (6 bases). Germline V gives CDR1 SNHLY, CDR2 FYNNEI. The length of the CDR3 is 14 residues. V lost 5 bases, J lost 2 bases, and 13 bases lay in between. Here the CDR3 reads CASSTTGGTYEQYF. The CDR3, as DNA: TGTGCCAGCAGTACAACGGGCGGGACCTACGAGCAGTACTTC.

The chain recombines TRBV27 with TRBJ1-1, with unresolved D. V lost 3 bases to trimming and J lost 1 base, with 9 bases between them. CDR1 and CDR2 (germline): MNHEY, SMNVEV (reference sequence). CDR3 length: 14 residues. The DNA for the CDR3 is TGTGCCAGCAGTTTTCGGGTGGAGAACACTGAAGCTTTCTTT. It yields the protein CASSFRVENTEAFF.

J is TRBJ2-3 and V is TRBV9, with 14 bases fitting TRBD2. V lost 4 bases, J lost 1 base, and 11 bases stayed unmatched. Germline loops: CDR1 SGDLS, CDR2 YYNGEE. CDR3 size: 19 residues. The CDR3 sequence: CASSTGTSGRLRRTDTQYF. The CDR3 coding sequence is TGTGCCAGCAGCACTGGGACTAGCGGGAGATTACGGCGCACAGATACGCAGTATTTT. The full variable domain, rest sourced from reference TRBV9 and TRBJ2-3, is DSGVTQTPKHLITATGQRVTLRCSPRSGDLSVYWYQQSLDQGLQFLIQYYNGEERAKGNILERFSAQQFPDLHSELNLSSLELGDSALYFCASSTGTSGRLRRTDTQYFGPGTRLTVL.

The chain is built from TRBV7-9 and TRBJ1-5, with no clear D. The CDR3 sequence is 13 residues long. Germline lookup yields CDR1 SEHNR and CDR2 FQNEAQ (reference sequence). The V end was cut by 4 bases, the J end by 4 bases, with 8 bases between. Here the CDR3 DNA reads TGTGCCAGCAGCTCAGGAGGAAATCAGCCCCAGCATTTT. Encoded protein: CASSSGGNQPQHF.

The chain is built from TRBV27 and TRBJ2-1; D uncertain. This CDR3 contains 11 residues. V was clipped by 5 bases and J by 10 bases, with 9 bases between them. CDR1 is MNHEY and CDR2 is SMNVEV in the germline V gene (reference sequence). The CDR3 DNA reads TGTGCCAGCAGTACTTTTTACGAGCAGTTCTTC. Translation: CASSTFYEQFF.

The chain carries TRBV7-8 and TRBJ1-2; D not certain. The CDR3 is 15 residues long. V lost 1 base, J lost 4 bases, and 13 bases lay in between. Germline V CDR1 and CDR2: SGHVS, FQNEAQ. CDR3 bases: TGTGCCAGCAGCTTAGGGGCAGAAAGCTTCTATGGCTACACCTTC. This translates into CASSLGAESFYGYTF.

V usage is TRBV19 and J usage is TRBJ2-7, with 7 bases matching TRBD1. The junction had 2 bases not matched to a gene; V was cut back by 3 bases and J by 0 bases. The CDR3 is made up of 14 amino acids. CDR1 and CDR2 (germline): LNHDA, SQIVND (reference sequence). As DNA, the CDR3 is TGTGCCAGTAGTATCGGGACAGTCTCCTACGAGCAGTACTTC. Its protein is CASSIGTVSYEQYF.

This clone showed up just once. The CDR3 reads CASSQGRGSPYEQYF. Here the CDR3 DNA reads TGCGCCAGCAGCCAAGGCCGCGGCAGCCCCTACGAGCAGTACTTC. The chain couples TRBV4-3 to TRBJ2-7, with D unresolved. The V gene lost 1 base and the J gene lost 2 bases, with 12 bases spanning the gap. From germline, CDR1 is LGHNA and CDR2 YSLEER. The CDR3 is made up of 15 amino acids.

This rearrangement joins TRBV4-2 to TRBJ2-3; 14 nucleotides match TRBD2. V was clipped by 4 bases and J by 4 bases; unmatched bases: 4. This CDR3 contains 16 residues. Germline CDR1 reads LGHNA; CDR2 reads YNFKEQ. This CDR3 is CASSPGTSGRADTQYF. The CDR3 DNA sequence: TGTGCCAGCAGCCCCGGGACTAGCGGGAGAGCAGATACGCAGTATTTT.

The CDR3 DNA reads as TGTGCCAGCACCCCCTCCGGGTTCTACGAGCAGTACTTC. Translation gives CASTPSGFYEQYF. The V gene is TRBV27, the J gene TRBJ2-7; D remains unclear. The germline V gene encodes CDR1 MNHEY and CDR2 SMNVEV (reference sequence). The CDR3 contains 13 residues. Trimming cost V 7 bases and J 3 bases, with 13 bases left between them.

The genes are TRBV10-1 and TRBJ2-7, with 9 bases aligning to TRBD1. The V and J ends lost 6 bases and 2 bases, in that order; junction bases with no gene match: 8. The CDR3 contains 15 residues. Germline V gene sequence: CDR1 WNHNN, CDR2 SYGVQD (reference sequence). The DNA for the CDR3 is TGCGCCAGCAGCCGGGACAGGGCGGGGGCCTACGAGCAGTACTTC. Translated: CASSRDRAGAYEQYF.

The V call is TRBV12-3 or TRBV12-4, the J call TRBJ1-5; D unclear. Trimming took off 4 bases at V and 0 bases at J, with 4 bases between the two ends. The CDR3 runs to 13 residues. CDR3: CASSSNSNQPQHF. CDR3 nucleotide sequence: TGTGCCAGCAGTTCAAATAGCAATCAGCCCCAGCATTTT.

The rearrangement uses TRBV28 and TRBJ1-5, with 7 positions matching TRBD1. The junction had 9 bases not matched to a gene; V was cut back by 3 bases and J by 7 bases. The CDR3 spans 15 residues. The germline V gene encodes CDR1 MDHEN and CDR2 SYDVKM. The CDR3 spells CASSLRRRGNQPQHF. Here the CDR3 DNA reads TGTGCCAGCAGTTTGAGACGCAGGGGGAACCAGCCCCAGCATTTT. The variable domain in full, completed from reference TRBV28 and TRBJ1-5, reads DVKVTQSSRYLVKRTGEKVFLECVQDMDHENMFWYRQDPGLGLRLIYFSYDVKMKEKGDIPEGYSVSREKKERFSLILESASTNQTSMYLCASSLRRRGNQPQHFGDGTRLSIL.

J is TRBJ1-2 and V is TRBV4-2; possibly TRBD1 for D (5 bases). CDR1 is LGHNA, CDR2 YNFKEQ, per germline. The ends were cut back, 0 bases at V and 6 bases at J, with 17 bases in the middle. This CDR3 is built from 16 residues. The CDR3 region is CASSQEPTRASNGYTF. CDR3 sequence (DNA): TGTGCCAGCAGCCAAGAACCCACCAGGGCTAGTAATGGCTACACCTTC.

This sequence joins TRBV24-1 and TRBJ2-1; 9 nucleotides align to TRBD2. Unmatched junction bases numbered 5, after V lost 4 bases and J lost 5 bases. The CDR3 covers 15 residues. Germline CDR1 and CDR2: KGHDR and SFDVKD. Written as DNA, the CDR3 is TGTGCCACCAGTGAGGGACTAGCTACCAACAATGAGCAGTTCTTC. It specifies CATSEGLATNNEQFF.

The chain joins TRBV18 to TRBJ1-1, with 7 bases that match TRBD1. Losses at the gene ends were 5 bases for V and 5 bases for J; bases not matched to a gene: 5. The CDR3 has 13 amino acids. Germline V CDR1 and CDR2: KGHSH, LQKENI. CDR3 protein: CASSSGQATEAFF. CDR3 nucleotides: TGTGCCAGCTCATCTGGACAGGCTACTGAAGCTTTCTTT.

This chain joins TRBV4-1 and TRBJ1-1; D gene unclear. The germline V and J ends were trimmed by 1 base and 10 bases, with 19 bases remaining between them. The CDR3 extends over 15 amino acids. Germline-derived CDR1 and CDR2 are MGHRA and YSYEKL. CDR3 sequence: CASSQATARGVPAFF. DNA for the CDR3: TGCGCCAGCAGCCAAGCAACCGCCCGCGGGGTTCCAGCTTTCTTT.

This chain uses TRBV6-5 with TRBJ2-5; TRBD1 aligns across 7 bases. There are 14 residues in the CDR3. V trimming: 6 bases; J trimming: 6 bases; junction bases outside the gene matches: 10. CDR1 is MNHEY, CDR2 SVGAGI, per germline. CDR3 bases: TGTGCCAGCAGAACCCACAGGGGTTTACAGACCCAGTACTTC. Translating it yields CASRTHRGLQTQYF.

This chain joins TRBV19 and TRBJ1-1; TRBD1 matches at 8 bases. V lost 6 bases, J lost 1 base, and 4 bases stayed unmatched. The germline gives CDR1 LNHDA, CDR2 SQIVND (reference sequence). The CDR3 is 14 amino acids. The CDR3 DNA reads TGTGCCAGTAGCAGGACAGGGACGAACACTGAAGCTTTCTTT. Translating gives CASSRTGTNTEAFF.

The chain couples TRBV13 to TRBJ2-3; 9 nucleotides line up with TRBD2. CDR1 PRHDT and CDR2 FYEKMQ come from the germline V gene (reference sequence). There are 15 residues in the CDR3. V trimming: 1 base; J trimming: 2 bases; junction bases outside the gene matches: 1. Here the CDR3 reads CASSLVAGVTDTQYF. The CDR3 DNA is TGTGCCAGCAGCTTAGTAGCGGGAGTCACAGATACGCAGTATTTT.

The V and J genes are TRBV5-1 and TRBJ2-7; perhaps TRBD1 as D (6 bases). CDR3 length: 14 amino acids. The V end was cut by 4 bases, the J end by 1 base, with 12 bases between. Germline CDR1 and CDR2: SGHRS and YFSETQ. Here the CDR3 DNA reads TGCGCCAGCAGCGCAGGGGACGGATCCTACGAGCAGTACTTC. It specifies CASSAGDGSYEQYF.

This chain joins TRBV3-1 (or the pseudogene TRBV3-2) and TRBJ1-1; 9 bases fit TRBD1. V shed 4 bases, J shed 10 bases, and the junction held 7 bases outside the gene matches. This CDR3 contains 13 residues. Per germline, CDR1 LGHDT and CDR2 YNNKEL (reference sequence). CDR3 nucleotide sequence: TGTGCCAGCAGCCCCGGACAGGGGTATGGAGCTTTCTTT. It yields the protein CASSPGQGYGAFF.

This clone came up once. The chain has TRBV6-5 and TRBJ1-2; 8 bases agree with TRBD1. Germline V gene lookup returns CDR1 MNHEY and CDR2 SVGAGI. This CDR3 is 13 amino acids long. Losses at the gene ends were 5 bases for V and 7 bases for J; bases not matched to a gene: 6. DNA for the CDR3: TGTGCCAGCAGTAGCACAGGGGGTAGTGGCTACACCTTC. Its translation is CASSSTGGSGYTF.

As DNA, the CDR3 is TGTGCCAGCACCCAGACTAGCGGATACAATGAGCAGTTCTTC. Residues: CASTQTSGYNEQFF. The chain couples TRBV7-2 to TRBJ2-1; 9 nucleotides match TRBD2. After removal of 7 bases from V and 4 bases from J, the junction contained 5 bases not matched to a gene. Germline CDR1 reads SGHTA; CDR2 reads FQGNSA. The CDR3 sequence is 14 residues long. The full variable domain, with the rest looked up from reference TRBV7-2 and TRBJ2-1, is GAGVSQSPSNKVTEKGKDVELRCDPISGHTALYWYRQSLGQGLEFLIYFQGNSAPDKSGLPSDRFSAERTGGSVSTLTIQRTQQEDSAVYLCASTQTSGYNEQFFGPGTRLTVL.

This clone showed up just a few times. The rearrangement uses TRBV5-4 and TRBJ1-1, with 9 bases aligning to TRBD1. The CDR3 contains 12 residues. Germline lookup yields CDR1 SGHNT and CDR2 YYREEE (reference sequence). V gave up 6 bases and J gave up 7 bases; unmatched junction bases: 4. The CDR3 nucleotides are TGTGCCAGCACCACAGGGGGCGGTGAAGCTTTCTTT. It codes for CASTTGGGEAFF.

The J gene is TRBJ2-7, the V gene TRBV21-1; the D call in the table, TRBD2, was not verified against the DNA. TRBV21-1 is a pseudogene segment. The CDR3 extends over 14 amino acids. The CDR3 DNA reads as TGTGCCAGCAGCAAAGAGCGGGGTACCTACGAGCAGTACTTC. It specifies CASSKERGTYEQYF.

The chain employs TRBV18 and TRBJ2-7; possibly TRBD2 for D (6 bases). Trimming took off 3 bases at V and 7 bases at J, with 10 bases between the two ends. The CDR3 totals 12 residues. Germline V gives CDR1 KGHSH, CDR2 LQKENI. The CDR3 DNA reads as TGTGCCAGCTCACCGGCGGGGAGAGAGCAGTACTTC. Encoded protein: CASSPAGREQYF.

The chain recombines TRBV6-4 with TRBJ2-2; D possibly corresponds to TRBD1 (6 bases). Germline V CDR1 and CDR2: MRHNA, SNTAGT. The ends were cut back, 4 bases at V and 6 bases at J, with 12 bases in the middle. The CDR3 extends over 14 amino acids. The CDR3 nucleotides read TGTGCCAGCAGTGGACAGGTTCTTGCCGGGGAGCTGTTTTTT. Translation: CASSGQVLAGELFF.

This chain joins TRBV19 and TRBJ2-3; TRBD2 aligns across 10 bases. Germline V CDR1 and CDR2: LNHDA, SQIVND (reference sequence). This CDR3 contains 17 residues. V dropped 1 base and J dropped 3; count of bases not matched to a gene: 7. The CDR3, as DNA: TGTGCCAGTAGTATAGGGGCTAGCGGGAGATGGACAGATACGCAGTATTTT. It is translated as CASSIGASGRWTDTQYF.